This T cell receptor beta chain is drawn from a study of T cell repertoires in cytomegalovirus infection. Study-level information: Well-studied HLA-B-restricted CMV epitopes were used in the study alongside recently identified HLA-C-restricted ones. TCR beta signatures that were public indicated CMV infection and matching HLA type.

The CDR3 length is 16 residues. Trimming took 1 base from V and 4 from J; bases not matched to a gene: 8. Per germline, CDR1 SGHAT and CDR2 FQNNGV. Study-level points and caveats: Totalled public TCR beta family frequency picked out people who carried CMV plus the relevant HLA. Dominating the ex vivo response were TCR beta clonotypes that were CMV-specific and HLA-C-restricted.

This clonotype has more than one count but fewer than ten. Its antigen is unidentified. TCRdb reanalysed the reads using MiXCR and keeps one entry per CDR3 protein. The profile shows roughly 990,000 distinct CDR3 sequences, approximately 31% of them singletons. The chain is built from TRBV11-2 and TRBJ2-5, with 8 bases matching TRBD1. This receptor was obtained from a human donor in good health (CMV status not recorded). Some clones in this sample may be carry-over from other donors' samples. The sequences come from cultured CD8+ T cells from PBMCs, collected from culture after CMV antigen stimulation. The CDR3 DNA reads as TGTGCCAGCAGCTTAGGGGCCAGGGGGCGTTTAGAGACCCAGTACTTC. Its protein product is CASSLGARGRLETQYF.